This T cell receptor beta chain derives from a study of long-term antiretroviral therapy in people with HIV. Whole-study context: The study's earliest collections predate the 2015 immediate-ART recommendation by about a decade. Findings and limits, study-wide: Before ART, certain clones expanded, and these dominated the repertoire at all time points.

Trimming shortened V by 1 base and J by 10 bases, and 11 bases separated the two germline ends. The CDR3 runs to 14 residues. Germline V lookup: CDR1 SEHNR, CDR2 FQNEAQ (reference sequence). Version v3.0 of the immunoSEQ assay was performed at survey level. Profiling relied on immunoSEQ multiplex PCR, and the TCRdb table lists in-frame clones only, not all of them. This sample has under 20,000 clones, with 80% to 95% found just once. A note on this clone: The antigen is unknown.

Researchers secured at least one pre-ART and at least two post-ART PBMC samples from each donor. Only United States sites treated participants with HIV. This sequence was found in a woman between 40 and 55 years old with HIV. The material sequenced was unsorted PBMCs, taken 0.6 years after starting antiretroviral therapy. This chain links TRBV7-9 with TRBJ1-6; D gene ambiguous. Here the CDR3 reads CASSLGGFGSPLHF. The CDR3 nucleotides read TGTGCCAGCAGCTTAGGTGGGTTCGGGTCACCCCTCCACTTT.